This is a list of T cell receptor beta chains from one sample in a study of T cells in Graves' hyperthyroidism and ophthalmopathy. TCRdb redid the calling of the multiplex PCR reads with MiXCR, one entry per CDR3 protein. This sample carries some 620,000 distinct CDR3 sequences, about a sixth of them seen once, and the ten largest clones take less than 4.5%. Sequenced: blood. These receptors all stem from a woman in her 30s with Graves' hyperthyroidism. Each CDR3 is given with its conserved first and last residue. D genes are given only for firm matches. The size field is filled for only some rows; it gives once, few, many or a size class.

V gene	D gene	J gene	clone size	CDR3 protein	CDR3 DNA
TRBV19	TRBD2	TRBJ2-1	.	CASSMGVAGEGNEQFF	TGTGCCAGTAGTATGGGAGTAGCGGGAGAGGGCAATGAGCAGTTCTTC
TRBV29-1	TRBD1	TRBJ2-7	many	CSVDGTGSRGQYF	TGCAGCGTTGACGGGACAGGGAGTCGAGGGCAGTACTTC
TRBV11-1	.	TRBJ2-5	many	CASSLEAKETQYF	TGTGCCAGCAGCTTAGAGGCTAAAGAGACCCAGTACTTC
TRBV29-1	.	TRBJ2-2	.	CSVGPGAGTGELFF	TGCAGCGTTGGCCCGGGGGCAGGCACCGGGGAGCTGTTTTTT
TRBV2	.	TRBJ1-1	many	CASSVWGNTEAFF	TGTGCCAGCAGTGTTTGGGGAAACACTGAAGCTTTCTTT
TRBV5-1	.	TRBJ2-1	.	CASSLGRAREQFF	TGCGCCAGCAGCTTGGGTCGGGCCCGCGAGCAGTTCTTC
TRBV3-1	.	TRBJ2-3	.	CASSQEASGTDTQYF	TGTGCCAGCAGCCAAGAGGCTAGCGGCACAGATACGCAGTATTTT
TRBV20-1	.	TRBJ1-6	.	CSIPPRERNSPLHF	TGCAGTATCCCCCCCAGGGAAAGGAATTCACCCCTCCACTTT
TRBV7-3	.	TRBJ2-2	.	CASSFLCNSGELFF	TGTGCCAGCAGCTTTTTATGTAACTCCGGGGAGCTGTTTTTT
TRBV5-1	TRBD2	TRBJ2-3	.	CASAGSGREGLTDTQYF	TGCGCCAGCGCAGGGTCGGGGCGGGAGGGCCTGACAGATACGCAGTATTTT
TRBV7-2	TRBD2	TRBJ2-1	many	CASSFRTSGQFF	TGTGCCAGCAGCTTTAGGACTAGCGGGCAGTTCTTC
TRBV6-2/TRBV6-3	.	TRBJ1-1	few	CASSYSSTWAFF	TGTGCCAGCAGTTACTCGTCCACTTGGGCTTTCTTT
TRBV20-1	TRBD2	TRBJ2-2	few	CSASGSSGSLETGELFF	TGCAGTGCTAGCGGCTCTAGCGGGTCCCTTGAGACCGGGGAGCTGTTTTTT
TRBV11-2	.	TRBJ2-1	.	CASSSGFLIDEQFF	TGTGCCAGCAGCTCCGGGTTCCTTATCGATGAGCAGTTCTTC
TRBV28	.	TRBJ2-5	many	CASSLRNQETQYF	TGTGCCAGCAGTTTACGCAACCAAGAGACCCAGTACTTC
TRBV30	.	TRBJ2-3	.	CAWSVGLDLEVGQYF	TGTGCCTGGAGTGTTGGGCTGGATCTAGAAGTAGGGCAGTATTTT
TRBV28	TRBD2	TRBJ2-1	many	CAGGGYNEQFF	TGTGCCGGGGGGGGGTACAATGAGCAGTTCTTC
TRBV28	.	TRBJ1-5	many	CATEDSNQPQHF	TGTGCCACCGAAGATAGCAATCAGCCCCAGCATTTT
TRBV19	TRBD1	TRBJ2-7	.	CASSMGQGGTYEQYF	TGTGCCAGTAGTATGGGACAGGGAGGCACCTACGAGCAGTACTTC
TRBV5-8	.	TRBJ2-5	many	CASRRVQETQYF	TGTGCCAGCAGACGGGTACAAGAGACCCAGTACTTC
TRBV11-2	TRBD2	TRBJ2-1	many	CASSPWTSGRNEQFF	TGTGCCAGCAGCCCTTGGACTAGCGGGAGGAATGAGCAGTTCTTC
TRBV11-2	TRBD2	TRBJ2-3	many	CASSFLLAGGPRGTRTQYF	TGTGCCAGCAGCTTCCTCCTAGCGGGAGGGCCAAGGGGAACCCGTACGCAGTATTTT
TRBV5-1	.	TRBJ2-3	.	CASSLDSPSTDTQYF	TGCGCCAGCAGCTTGGACAGTCCTAGCACAGATACGCAGTATTTT
TRBV9	.	TRBJ2-1	few	CASSITSAHYNEQFF	TGTGCCAGCAGCATTACTAGTGCACACTACAATGAGCAGTTCTTC
TRBV5-1	TRBD1	TRBJ1-2	many	CASSFDTGGDGYTF	TGCGCCAGCAGCTTCGACACAGGGGGCGATGGCTACACCTTC
TRBV5-1	.	TRBJ2-1	few	CASSLTEAPYNEQFF	TGCGCCAGCAGCTTGACAGAAGCTCCCTACAATGAGCAGTTCTTC
TRBV29-1	.	TRBJ2-5	many	CSVEDPELETQYF	TGCAGCGTTGAAGATCCAGAGTTAGAGACCCAGTACTTC
TRBV9	.	TRBJ2-1	.	CASSGQGGGNEQFF	TGTGCCAGCAGCGGGCAGGGAGGGGGCAATGAGCAGTTCTTC
TRBV4-1	.	TRBJ1-2	few	CASSQDQTGTPFTF	TGCGCCAGCAGCCAAGATCAAACCGGGACTCCGTTCACCTTC
TRBV3-1	TRBD1	TRBJ2-2	many	CASSPRGQGKTGELFF	TGTGCCAGCAGCCCGCGGGGACAGGGGAAGACCGGGGAGCTGTTTTTT
TRBV5-1	TRBD1	TRBJ1-2	many	CASGGQGANYGYTF	TGCGCCAGCGGGGGACAGGGGGCAAACTATGGCTACACCTTC
TRBV5-6	.	TRBJ1-6	.	CATMTGARNSPLHF	TGTGCCACCATGACCGGGGCGAGGAATTCACCCCTCCACTTT
TRBV2	TRBD2	TRBJ2-5	many	CASSRGGPSPQETQYF	TGTGCCAGCAGCCGGGGGGGGCCCTCACCCCAAGAGACCCAGTACTTC
TRBV11-2	TRBD1	TRBJ1-3	many	CASSLASTGSSGNTIYF	TGTGCCAGCAGCTTAGCCTCGACAGGGAGCTCTGGAAACACCATATATTTT
TRBV27	TRBD2	TRBJ2-7	many	CASRPRGGASYEQYF	TGTGCCAGCAGACCGCGGGGGGGGGCCTCCTACGAGCAGTACTTC
TRBV7-2	TRBD2	TRBJ2-5	.	CASSLVWGLAGGETQYF	TGTGCCAGCAGCTTAGTCTGGGGACTAGCGGGGGGAGAGACCCAGTACTTC
TRBV2	TRBD1	TRBJ2-2	few	CASSDAGTGNTGELFF	TGTGCCAGCAGTGATGCCGGGACAGGGAACACCGGGGAGCTGTTTTTT
TRBV28	TRBD2	TRBJ2-3	many	CASSPPTGATSGSYIDTQYF	TGTGCCAGCAGCCCACCGACAGGGGCGACTAGCGGGAGTTATATAGATACGCAGTATTTT
TRBV27	.	TRBJ2-3	many	CASSLYPSNGVNTQYF	TGTGCCAGCAGTTTATATCCATCGAACGGGGTGAATACGCAGTATTTT
TRBV9	.	TRBJ1-2	few	CASSADLGADYGYTF	TGTGCCAGCAGCGCCGACTTGGGGGCCGACTATGGCTACACCTTC
TRBV4-3	TRBD2	TRBJ2-1	.	CASSPLAYEYNEQFF	TGCGCCAGCAGCCCACTAGCGTATGAGTACAATGAGCAGTTCTTC
TRBV7-3	TRBD1	TRBJ2-3	many	CASSLLGQGAADTQYF	TGTGCCAGCAGCTTATTGGGACAGGGGGCTGCAGATACGCAGTATTTT
TRBV19	.	TRBJ2-7	few	CASSHGISYEQYF	TGTGCCAGTAGTCACGGGATTTCATACGAGCAGTACTTC
TRBV5-1	TRBD1	TRBJ2-7	many	CASKVTGTYEQYF	TGCGCCAGCAAAGTGACAGGGACCTACGAGCAGTACTTC
TRBV7-2	TRBD2	TRBJ2-3	.	CASSLGPGGPGDTQYF	TGTGCCAGCAGCTTAGGGCCGGGAGGGCCTGGGGATACGCAGTATTTT
TRBV7-9	TRBD2	TRBJ2-1	.	CASSLTSGRISEQLF	TGTGCCAGCAGCTTAACTAGCGGGAGGATTAGTGAGCAGCTCTTC
TRBV18	.	TRBJ2-1	many	CASSPPQDNEQFF	TGTGCCAGCTCACCACCTCAGGACAATGAGCAGTTCTTC
TRBV6-1	TRBD2	TRBJ2-1	many	CASSEMYLAGGDNEQFF	TGTGCCAGCAGTGAAATGTATCTAGCGGGAGGAGACAATGAGCAGTTCTTC
TRBV18	.	TRBJ1-3	many	CASSPEGVAGNTIYF	TGTGCCAGCTCACCCGAGGGAGTAGCTGGAAACACCATATATTTT
TRBV7-7	.	TRBJ2-7	many	CASSLGQGSFGEQYF	TGTGCTAGCAGCTTGGGGCAGGGGTCCTTTGGCGAGCAGTACTTC
TRBV7-9	.	TRBJ1-4	few	CASSLAFGGLNEKLFF	TGTGCCAGCAGCTTAGCTTTCGGGGGCCTTAATGAAAAACTGTTTTTT